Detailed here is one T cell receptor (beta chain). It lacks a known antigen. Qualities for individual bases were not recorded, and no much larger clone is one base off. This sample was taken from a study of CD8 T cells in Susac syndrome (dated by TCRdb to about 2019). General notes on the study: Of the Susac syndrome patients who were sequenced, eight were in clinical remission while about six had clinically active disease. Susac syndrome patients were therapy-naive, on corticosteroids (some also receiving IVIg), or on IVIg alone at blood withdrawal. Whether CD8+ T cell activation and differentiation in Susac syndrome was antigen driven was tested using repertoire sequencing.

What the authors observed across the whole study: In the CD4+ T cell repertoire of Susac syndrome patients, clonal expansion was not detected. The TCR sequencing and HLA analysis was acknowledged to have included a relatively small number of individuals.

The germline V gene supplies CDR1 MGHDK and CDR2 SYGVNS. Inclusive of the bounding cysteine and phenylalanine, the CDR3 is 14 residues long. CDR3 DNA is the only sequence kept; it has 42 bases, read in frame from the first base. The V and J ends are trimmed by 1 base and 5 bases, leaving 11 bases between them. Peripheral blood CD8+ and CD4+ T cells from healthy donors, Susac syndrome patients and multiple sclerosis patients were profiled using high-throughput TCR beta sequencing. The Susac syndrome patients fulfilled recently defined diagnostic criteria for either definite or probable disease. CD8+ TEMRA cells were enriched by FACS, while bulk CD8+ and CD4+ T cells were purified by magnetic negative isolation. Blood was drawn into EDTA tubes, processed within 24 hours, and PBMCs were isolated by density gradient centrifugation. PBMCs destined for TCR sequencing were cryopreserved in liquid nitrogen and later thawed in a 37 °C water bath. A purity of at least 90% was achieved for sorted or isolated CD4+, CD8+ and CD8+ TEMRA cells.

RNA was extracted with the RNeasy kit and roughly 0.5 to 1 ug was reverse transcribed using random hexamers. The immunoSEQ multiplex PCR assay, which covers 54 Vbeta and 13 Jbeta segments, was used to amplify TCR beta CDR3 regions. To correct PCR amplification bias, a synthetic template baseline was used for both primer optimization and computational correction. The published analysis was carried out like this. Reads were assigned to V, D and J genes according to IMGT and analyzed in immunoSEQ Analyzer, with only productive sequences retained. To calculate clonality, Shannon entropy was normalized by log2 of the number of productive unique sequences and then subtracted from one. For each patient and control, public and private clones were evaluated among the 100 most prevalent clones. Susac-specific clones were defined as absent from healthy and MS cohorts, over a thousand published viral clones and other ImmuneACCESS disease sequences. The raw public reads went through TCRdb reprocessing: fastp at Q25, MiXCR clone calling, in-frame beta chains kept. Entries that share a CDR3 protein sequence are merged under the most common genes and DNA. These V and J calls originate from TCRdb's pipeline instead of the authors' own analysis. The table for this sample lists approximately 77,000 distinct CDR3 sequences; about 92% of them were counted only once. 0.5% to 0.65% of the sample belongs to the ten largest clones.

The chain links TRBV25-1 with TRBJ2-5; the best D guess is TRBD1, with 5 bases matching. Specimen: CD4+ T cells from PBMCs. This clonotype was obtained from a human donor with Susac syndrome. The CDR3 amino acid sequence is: CASSEWLGRETQYF. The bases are TGTGCCAGCAGTGAATGGCTGGGGCGGGAGACCCAGTACTTC.